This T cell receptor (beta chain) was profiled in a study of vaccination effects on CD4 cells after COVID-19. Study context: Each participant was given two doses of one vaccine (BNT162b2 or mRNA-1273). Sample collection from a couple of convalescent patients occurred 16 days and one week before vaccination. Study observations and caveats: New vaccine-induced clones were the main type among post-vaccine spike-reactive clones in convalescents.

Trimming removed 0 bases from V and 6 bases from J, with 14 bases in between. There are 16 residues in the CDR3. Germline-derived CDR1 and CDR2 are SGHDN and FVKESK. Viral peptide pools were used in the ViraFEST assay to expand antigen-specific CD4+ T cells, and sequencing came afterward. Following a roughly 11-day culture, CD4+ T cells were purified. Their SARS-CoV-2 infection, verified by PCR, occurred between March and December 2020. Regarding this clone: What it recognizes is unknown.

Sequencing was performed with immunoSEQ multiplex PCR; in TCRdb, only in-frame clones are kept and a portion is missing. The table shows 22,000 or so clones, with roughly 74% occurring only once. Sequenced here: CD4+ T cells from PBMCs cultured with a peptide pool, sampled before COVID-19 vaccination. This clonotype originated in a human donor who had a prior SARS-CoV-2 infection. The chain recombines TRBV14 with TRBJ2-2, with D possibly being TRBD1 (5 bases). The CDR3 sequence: CASSQEGSRVPGELFF. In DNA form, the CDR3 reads TGTGCCAGCAGCCAAGAAGGGTCCAGGGTACCCGGGGAGCTGTTTTTT.